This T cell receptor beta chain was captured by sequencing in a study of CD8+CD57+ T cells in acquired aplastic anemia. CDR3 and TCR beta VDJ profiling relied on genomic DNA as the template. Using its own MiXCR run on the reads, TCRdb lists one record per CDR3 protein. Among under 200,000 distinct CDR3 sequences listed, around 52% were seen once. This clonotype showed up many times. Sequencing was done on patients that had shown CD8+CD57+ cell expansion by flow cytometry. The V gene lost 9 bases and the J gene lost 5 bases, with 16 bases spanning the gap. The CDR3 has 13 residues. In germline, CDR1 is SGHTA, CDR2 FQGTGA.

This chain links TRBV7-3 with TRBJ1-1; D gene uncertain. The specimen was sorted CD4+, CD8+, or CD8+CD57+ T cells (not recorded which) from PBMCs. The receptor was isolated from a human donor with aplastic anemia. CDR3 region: CASGPVGRTEAFF. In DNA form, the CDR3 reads TGTGCCAGTGGCCCCGTGGGGAGGACTGAAGCTTTCTTT.